This T cell receptor (beta chain) was observed in a study of beta chain features in type 1 diabetes. Study results and limitations: There was no resolution here of whether HLA type influences TCRB rearrangement. The study found moderately but significantly shorter TCRB CDR3s in all four CD4+ subsets of Type 1 diabetes patients. TCRB repertoires of naive, central memory and Treg cells appeared more similar among patients than among healthy donors. Amplification by PCR could prefer shorter templates, with the same effect in patients and controls.

cDNA synthesis used the whole RNA isolate, giving expressed TCRB sequences. Sequenced by immunoSEQ multiplex PCR; TCRdb stores in-frame clones only, minus some. The table has about 160,000 clones, almost 8% seen once. One heparinised blood draw averaging about 110 mL was given by each donor. V dropped 1 base and J dropped 4 bases, with 10 bases sitting between them. CDR1 and CDR2 from the germline V gene are LNHDA and SQIVND (reference sequence). The CDR3 runs to 14 residues. The table lists this clone with a few counts. Antigen unknown. Material for sequencing was central memory CD4+ T cells from blood. The V call is TRBV19, the J call TRBJ1-2; no firm D call. This TCR came from a young man with type 1 diabetes. DNA of the CDR3: TGTGCCAGTAGTATAGGAGACAAAATCTATGGCTACACCTTC. This sequence encodes CASSIGDKIYGYTF.